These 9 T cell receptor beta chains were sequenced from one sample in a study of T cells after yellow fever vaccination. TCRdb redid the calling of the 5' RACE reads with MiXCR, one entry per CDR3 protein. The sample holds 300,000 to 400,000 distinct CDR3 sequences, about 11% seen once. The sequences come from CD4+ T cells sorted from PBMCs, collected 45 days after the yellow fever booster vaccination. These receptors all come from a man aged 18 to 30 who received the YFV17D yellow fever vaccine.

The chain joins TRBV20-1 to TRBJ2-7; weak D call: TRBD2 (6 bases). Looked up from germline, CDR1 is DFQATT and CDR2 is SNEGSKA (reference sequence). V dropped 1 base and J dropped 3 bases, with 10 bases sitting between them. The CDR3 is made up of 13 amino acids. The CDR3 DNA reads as TGCAGTGCTAGAGGGGGGGTTCGCTACGAGCAGTACTTC. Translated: CSARGGVRYEQYF.

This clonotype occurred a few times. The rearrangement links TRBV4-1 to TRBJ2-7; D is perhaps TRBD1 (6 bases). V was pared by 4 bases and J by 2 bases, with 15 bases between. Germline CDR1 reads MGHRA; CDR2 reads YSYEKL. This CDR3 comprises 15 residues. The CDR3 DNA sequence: TGCGCCAGCAGCCCCACAGGGCTCCCAGCCTACGAGCAGTACGTC. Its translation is CASSPTGLPAYEQYV.

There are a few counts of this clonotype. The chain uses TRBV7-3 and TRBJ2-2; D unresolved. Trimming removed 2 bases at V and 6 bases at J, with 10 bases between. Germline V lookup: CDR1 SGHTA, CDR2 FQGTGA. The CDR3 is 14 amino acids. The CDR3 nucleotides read TGTGCCAGCAGCTTAGCCGGGTTTGCCGGGGAGCTGTTTTTT. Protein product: CASSLAGFAGELFF.

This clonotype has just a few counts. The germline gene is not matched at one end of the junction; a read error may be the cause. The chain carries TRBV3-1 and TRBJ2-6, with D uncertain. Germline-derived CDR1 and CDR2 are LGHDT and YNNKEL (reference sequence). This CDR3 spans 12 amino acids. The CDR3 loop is CASSQEQTLWAF. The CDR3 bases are TGTGCCAGCAGCCAAGAGCAGACACTCTGGGCTTTC.

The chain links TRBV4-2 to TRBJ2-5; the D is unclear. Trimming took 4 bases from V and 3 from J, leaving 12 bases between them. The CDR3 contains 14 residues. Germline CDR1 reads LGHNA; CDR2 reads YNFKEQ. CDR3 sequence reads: CASSPKGRKETQYF. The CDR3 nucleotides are TGTGCCAGCAGCCCTAAAGGCCGAAAAGAGACCCAGTACTTC.

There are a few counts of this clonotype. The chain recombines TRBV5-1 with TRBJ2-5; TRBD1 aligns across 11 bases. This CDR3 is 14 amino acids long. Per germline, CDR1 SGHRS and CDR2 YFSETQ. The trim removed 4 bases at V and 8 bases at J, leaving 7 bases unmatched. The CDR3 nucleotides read TGCGCCAGCAGCCTAGAAGGACAGGGGGCAACCCAGTACTTC. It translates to CASSLEGQGATQYF.

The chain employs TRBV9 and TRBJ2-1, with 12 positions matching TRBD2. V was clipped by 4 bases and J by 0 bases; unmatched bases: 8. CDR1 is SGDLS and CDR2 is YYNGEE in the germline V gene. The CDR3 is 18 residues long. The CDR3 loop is CASSPRRTSGDSYNEQFF. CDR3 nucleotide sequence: TGTGCCAGCAGCCCACGTCGGACTAGCGGGGACTCCTACAATGAGCAGTTCTTC.

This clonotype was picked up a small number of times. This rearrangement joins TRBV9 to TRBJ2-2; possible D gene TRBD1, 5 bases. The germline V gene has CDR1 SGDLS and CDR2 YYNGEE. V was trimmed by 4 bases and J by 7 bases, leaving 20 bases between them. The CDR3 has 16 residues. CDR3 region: CASSPRIGEGGGELFF. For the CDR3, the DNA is TGTGCCAGCAGCCCCCGAATAGGGGAAGGCGGCGGGGAGCTGTTTTTT.

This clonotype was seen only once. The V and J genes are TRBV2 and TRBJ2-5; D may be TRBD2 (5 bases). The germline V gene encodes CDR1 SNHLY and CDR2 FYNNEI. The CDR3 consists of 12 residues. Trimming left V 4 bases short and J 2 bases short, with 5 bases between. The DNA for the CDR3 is TGTGCCAGCAGTGCGGGGCAAGAGACCCAGTACTTC. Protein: CASSAGQETQYF.